This TCR beta chain was identified in a study of human T cells and chemical hapten exposure. The sample holds many counts of this clonotype. Time point here: pre-sensitization, week 0. The treatment is: therapeutic diphenylcyclopropenone sensitization with weekly scalp DPC. TCRdb reanalysed the RACE reads using MiXCR and keeps one entry per CDR3 protein. The data hold some 59,000 distinct CDR3 sequences, with 10% to 12% observed a single time. V was cut by 4 bases and J by 3 bases, with 7 bases left in between. In germline, CDR1 is SGHAT, CDR2 FQNNGV. The CDR3 extends over 12 amino acids. The sample in question was whole blood, obtained in connection with sensitization to the hapten diphenylcyclopropenone (DPC). This sequence joins TRBV11-2 and TRBJ2-7, with unresolved D. This receptor was taken from a woman aged 40 to 50 with alopecia areata. Some clones in this sample may be carry-over from other donors' samples. The CDR3 loop is CASSSISYEQYF. As DNA, the CDR3 is TGTGCCAGCAGCTCGATCAGCTACGAGCAGTACTTC.